The 10 T cell receptor beta chains given below trace back to one sample, sequenced in a study of human CD8 memory T cell subsets. UMI-labeled 5' RACE was the method by which TCR beta libraries were made. Following a re-call of the 5' RACE reads, TCRdb has one entry per CDR3 protein and lacks DNA. This repertoire includes approximately 3,000 distinct CDR3 sequences. The sequenced material came from CD8+ T cells from PBMCs. The receptors shown here come from a human donor in good health.

This clonotype is labeled medium-sized (0.01 to 0.1%) based on frequency. This chain uses TRBV6-4 with TRBJ2-1. Germline CDR1 reads MRHNA; CDR2 reads SNTAGT. The CDR3 has 15 amino acids. The CDR3 spells CASSDSSGSYNEQFF.

Frequency places this clonotype as medium-sized. V usage is TRBV29-1 and J usage is TRBJ2-1. The length of the CDR3 is 13 residues. Germline CDR1 reads SQVTM; CDR2 reads ANQGSEA. The chain's CDR3 is CSVDPDSYNEQFF.

The chain is built from TRBV2 and TRBJ2-7. From germline, CDR1 is SNHLY and CDR2 FYNNEI. This CDR3 spans 11 amino acids. The CDR3 protein is CASSEQYEQYF.

In terms of frequency, this clonotype is large (0.1 to 1%). The genes are TRBV20-1 and TRBJ2-7; the TCRdb D gene call, TRBD1, has no DNA to confirm it. Germline CDR1 is DFQATT and CDR2 is SNEGSKA (reference sequence). The CDR3 sequence is 13 residues long. CDR3 protein: CSAPAGETYEQYF.

The chain has TRBV27 and TRBJ1-1; the D call of TRBD1 rests on TCRdb alone, since no DNA is present to check it. The V gene's germline CDR1 is MNHEY and CDR2 SMNVEV (reference sequence). The CDR3 is 17 residues long. The CDR3 spells CASSSEQPTGTLYEAFF.

The chain combines TRBV19 with TRBJ2-4. The CDR3 has 14 amino acids. Per germline, CDR1 LNHDA and CDR2 SQIVND (reference sequence). The CDR3 protein is CASSRSGIENIQYF.

By frequency, this clonotype registers medium-sized. The rearrangement uses TRBV15 and TRBJ2-5; TCRdb's D gene call, TRBD1, goes unchecked for lack of DNA. CDR3 length equals 14 residues. Germline CDR1 reads LNHNV; CDR2 reads YYDKDF (reference sequence). Here the CDR3 reads CATRGDGLQETQYF.

The J gene is TRBJ2-7, the V gene TRBV13. Germline CDR1 and CDR2: PRHDT and FYEKMQ (reference sequence). This CDR3 is built from 13 residues. CDR3 protein: CASSLGSSYEQYF.

In terms of frequency, this clonotype is medium-sized. This rearrangement joins TRBV29-1 to TRBJ2-1. The CDR3 contains 11 residues. CDR1 SQVTM and CDR2 ANQGSEA come from the germline V gene. The CDR3: CSVRVFHEQFF.

This sequence joins TRBV10-2 and TRBJ1-5; the TRBD1 assignment by TCRdb is unverifiable without DNA. Germline CDR1 and CDR2: WSHSY and SAAADI. This CDR3 spans 14 amino acids. The CDR3 reads CASSELGDNQPQHF.